A selection of T cell receptor beta chains follows, all from one sample in a study of regulatory T cells in long-lasting Graves disease. One entry per CDR3 protein, called by TCRdb with MiXCR from the multiplex PCR reads. This table has about 420,000 distinct CDR3 sequences, 16% appearing once. The same sample was also used in a study of T cells in Graves' hyperthyroidism and ophthalmopathy.

Sample: peripheral blood mononuclear cells (PBMCs), taken at new diagnosis, from a patient treated with antithyroid drugs. The origin of the receptors is a young woman with Graves disease. The conserved cysteine and the conserved F or W are not part of the CDR3 here.

TRBV2	TRBJ1-1	ASSEMRGTEAF
TRBV20-1	TRBJ2-1	SARGRQSYNEQF
TRBV28	TRBJ1-1	ASSLRTQVEAF
TRBV29-1	TRBJ2-2	SVEGLEGGATGELF
TRBV9	TRBJ2-5	ASSPYRDRRETQY
TRBV29-1	TRBJ1-1	SVGYNQINTEAF
TRBV20-1	TRBJ2-3	SATGRWSREWDTQY
TRBV27	TRBJ2-7	ASSGRQGAMGGRAYEQY
TRBV20-1	TRBJ2-3	SATAGFLGTDTQY
TRBV28	TRBJ2-2	ASIKTSGMFTGELF
TRBV6-2/TRBV6-3	TRBJ1-5	ASSEGGSWPQH
TRBV7-3	TRBJ2-2	ASSLSQNTGELF
TRBV6-1	TRBJ2-7	ASYGTGTVSYEQY
TRBV7-9	TRBJ2-1	ASSLPSGILHNEQF
TRBV30	TRBJ1-2	AWRSEGLGGYT
TRBV6-1	TRBJ1-2	ASSTQGGDGYT
TRBV9	TRBJ2-3	ASSVAGASTDTQY
TRBV6-5	TRBJ2-7	ASSYLGPTGATTYEQY
TRBV7-8	TRBJ2-1	ASSLERSASSYNEQF
TRBV29-1	TRBJ2-7	SVELSYEQY